The present TCR beta chain was sequenced within a study of cytomegalovirus exposure and HLA in healthy donors. For the study at large: Earlier findings included 90 million to 120 million unique TCR beta sequences obtained from 170 million or so T cells.

V lost 1 base and J lost 4, with 16 bases in between. This CDR3 region has 16 residues. Germline CDR1 is LNHDA and CDR2 is SQIVND (reference sequence). 13 Jbeta primers and 60 Vbeta primers were used for the PCR. Using immunoSEQ multiplex PCR, the repertoire was profiled, and TCRdb retains in-frame clones only, with some absent. The data show fewer than 200,000 clones, around 68% seen once. Findings of the study overall: Both high specificity and high sensitivity reportedly marked the classifier's diagnosis of cytomegalovirus status. Previous analysis showed most TCR beta V segments were productive about 90% or about 30% of the time. Highly shared sequence variants in one cluster were likely a sequencing artifact.

About this clone: Antigen: not known.

This sequence originates from a girl between 10 and 17 years old in good health and CMV-seronegative. J is TRBJ1-2 and V is TRBV19; D is undetermined. The sample was PBMCs. The CDR3 protein is CASSIGGRRLVYGYTF. As DNA, the CDR3 is TGTGCCAGTAGTATAGGAGGGAGACGGTTGGTCTATGGCTACACCTTC.